This T cell receptor (beta chain) was captured in a study of cytomegalovirus exposure and HLA in healthy donors. Broader study findings: The authors considered a cluster of highly shared sequence variants likely to be a sequencing artifact.

This clone was counted a few times. Its antigen is as yet unknown. The length of the CDR3 is 13 residues. Trimming pared 2 bases from V and 0 bases from J, leaving 4 bases between. Germline assignment: CDR1 MDHEN and CDR2 SYDVKM. The primer mix had 60 Vbeta and 13 Jbeta primers. TCRdb's table, derived via immunoSEQ multiplex PCR, lists solely in-frame clones and lacks some. Of about 200,000 clones listed, approximately 82% were seen once; the top ten hold about 1.5%. Unrecorded immune exposures were likely, despite nominal health at sampling. The sequenced material came from PBMCs. The chain uses TRBV28 and TRBJ1-1, with no clear D. This receptor was identified in a young woman in good health and CMV-seronegative. The CDR3 reads CASSLQMNTEAFF. Here the CDR3 DNA reads TGTGCCAGCAGTTTACAGATGAACACTGAAGCTTTCTTT.